The 31 T cell receptor beta chains reported below all come from one sample, sequenced in a study of glioma-infiltrating T cells. The iRepertoire nested amplicon-rescue multiplex PCR amplified TCR alpha and beta CDR3s from RNA. TCRdb ran MiXCR on the multiplex PCR reads and lists one entry per CDR3 protein. The sample lists roughly 190,000 distinct CDR3 sequences; more than 25% were seen once. The specimen sequenced was glioma tissue, nonneoplastic brain tissue, or PBMCs (not recorded which). These receptors all come from a human donor with low-grade glioma or glioblastoma, undergoing nonglioma brain surgery, or in good health (not recorded which).

This clonotype showed up many times. The V call is TRBV2, the J call TRBJ2-3; D is undetermined. Germline V lookup: CDR1 SNHLY, CDR2 FYNNEI. Deletions cut 5 bases from V and 0 bases from J, with 15 bases between. The CDR3 loop spans 16 amino acids. CDR3 sequence reads: CASSPDLATSTDTQYF. Written as DNA, the CDR3 is TGTGCCAGCAGTCCCGATTTAGCAACTAGCACAGATACGCAGTATTTT. The full variable domain, with the rest looked up from reference TRBV2 and TRBJ2-3, is EPEVTQTPSHQVTQMGQEVILRCVPISNHLYFYWYRQILGQKVEFLVSFYNNEISEKSEIFDDQFSVERPDGSNFTLKIRSTKLEDSAMYFCASSPDLATSTDTQYFGPGTRLTVL.

The J gene is TRBJ2-1, the V gene TRBV6-1; TRBD1 or TRBD2 may be the D gene (6 bases each). From germline, CDR1 is MNHNS and CDR2 SASEGT. V gave up 4 bases and J gave up 9 bases, with 22 bases separating them. The CDR3 runs 16 residues. The CDR3 bases are TGTGCCAGCAGTGCCTACCCGGCACAGGGAGGCACTGAGCAGTTCTTC. This gives the protein CASSAYPAQGGTEQFF.

The chain employs TRBV27 and TRBJ2-3; 10 nucleotides match TRBD1. The V and J ends lost 6 bases and 0 bases, in that order; junction bases with no gene match: 3. CDR1 is MNHEY and CDR2 is SMNVEV in the germline V gene (reference sequence). CDR3 length: 15 amino acids. CDR3 bases: TGTGCCAGCAGACCGGGACAGGGGAGCACAGATACGCAGTATTTT. As protein: CASRPGQGSTDTQYF.

This clonotype was observed many times. The genes are TRBV7-9 and TRBJ2-7, with 8 bases identical to TRBD2. CDR3 length: 14 residues. Germline loops: CDR1 SEHNR, CDR2 FQNEAQ (reference sequence). V was pared by 4 bases and J by 2 bases, with 4 bases of the junction left unmatched. The CDR3 nucleotides read TGTGCCAGCAGCTACACTAGCGGACCCTACGAGCAGTACTTC. Its translation: CASSYTSGPYEQYF.

This clonotype has ten or more counts. The chain is built from TRBV18 and TRBJ1-6, with unresolved D. The CDR3 spans 15 residues. Looked up from germline, CDR1 is KGHSH and CDR2 is LQKENI. Trimming shortened V by 2 bases and J by 7 bases, and 12 bases separated the two germline ends. This CDR3 reads CASSPGPDKNSPLHF. DNA of the CDR3: TGTGCCAGCTCACCAGGGCCAGACAAGAATTCACCCCTCCACTTT.

The V and J genes are TRBV6-1 and TRBJ2-3, with 16 bases identical to TRBD2. The ends lost 5 bases at V and 0 bases at J; junction bases unmatched: 2. CDR3 length equals 17 residues. Germline CDR1 is MNHNS and CDR2 is SASEGT. CDR3 nucleotide sequence: TGTGCCAGCAGTACGGGACTAGCGGGAGGGAGCACAGATACGCAGTATTTT. Protein sequence: CASSTGLAGGSTDTQYF.

This clonotype has a count of ten or more. The chain uses TRBV6-1 and TRBJ1-5; weak D call: TRBD1 (5 bases). V lost 4 bases and J lost 0, with 7 bases in between. The CDR3 has 14 amino acids. Germline-derived CDR1 and CDR2 are MNHNS and SASEGT. The CDR3 loop reads CASSGQFSNQPQHF. Here the CDR3 DNA reads TGTGCCAGCAGTGGACAGTTTAGCAATCAGCCCCAGCATTTT.

A few counts support this clonotype. This chain links TRBV6-6 with TRBJ1-2; 8 bases match TRBD1. Per the germline V gene, CDR1 is MNHNY and CDR2 is SVGAGI (reference sequence). This CDR3 comprises 19 residues. V was pared by 0 bases and J by 0 bases, with 12 bases of the junction left unmatched. CDR3 DNA: TGTGCCAGCAGTTACTCTAAGGGACAGGCTTCTCCTACTAACTATGGCTACACCTTC. This gives the protein CASSYSKGQASPTNYGYTF.

Of note for this clonotype: The junction does not match germline at one end; this may be a read error. The chain is built from TRBV20-1 and TRBJ2-1; 7 bases are shared with TRBD2. In germline, CDR1 is DFQATT, CDR2 SNEGSKA (reference sequence). CDR3 size: 15 residues. The DNA of the CDR3 is TGCAGTGCTCCCAGACTAGAGGGAGGGTGGAATGAGCAGTCCTTC. Protein: CSAPRLEGGWNEQSF.

Worth noting for this clonotype: With a much larger clone just one base away, this may be a read error. The J gene is TRBJ2-1, the V gene TRBV20-1; D not certain. The CDR3 contains 13 residues. Germline-derived CDR1 and CDR2 are DFQATT and SNEGSKA (reference sequence). DNA for the CDR3: TGCGGTGCTACTCCCGGCGCCCCCAATGAGCAGTTCTTC. This encodes CGATPGAPNEQFF.

This clonotype was counted ten times or more. The genes are TRBV10-3 and TRBJ1-1; D ambiguous. CDR3 size: 15 residues. V was clipped by 2 bases and J by 0 bases, with 10 bases between them. Germline V gives CDR1 ENHRY, CDR2 SYGVKD. In DNA, the CDR3 is TGTGCCATCAGTGAGAGCTCACCTATGAACACTGAAGCTTTCTTT. Amino acid sequence: CAISESSPMNTEAFF.

In its sample, this clonotype was seen many times. This rearrangement joins TRBV7-9 to TRBJ1-1; 11 bases align to TRBD1. The CDR3 totals 16 residues. The J segment lost 0 bases and the V segment lost 3 bases, leaving 3 bases of the junction unmatched. Germline CDR1 SEHNR, CDR2 FQNEAQ (reference sequence). CDR3 DNA: TGTGCCAGCAGCTTGGGACAGGGGGGGATGAACACTGAAGCTTTCTTT. This translates into CASSLGQGGMNTEAFF.

This clonotype was detected only once. V usage is TRBV5-1 and J usage is TRBJ2-7; D is ambiguous. Trimming removed 5 bases at V and 3 bases at J, with 12 bases between. CDR3 length: 13 amino acids. Germline CDR1 SGHRS, CDR2 YFSETQ. CDR3 protein: CASRIDGDYEQYF. CDR3 coding DNA: TGCGCCAGCAGGATAGACGGCGACTACGAGCAGTACTTC. Looking up the rest from reference TRBV5-1 and TRBJ2-7 gives the full variable domain: KAGVTQTPRYLIKTRGQQVTLSCSPISGHRSVSWYQQTPGQGLQFLFEYFSETQRNKGNFPGRFSGRQFSNSRSEMNVSTLELGDSALYLCASRIDGDYEQYFGPGTRLTVT.

The genes are TRBV6-2 or TRBV6-3 and TRBJ2-5; the match to TRBD2 covers 7 bases. With V trimmed by 6 bases and J by 0 bases, 10 bases remained unmatched. CDR1 and CDR2 from the germline V gene are MNHEY and SVGEGT. The CDR3 runs 16 residues. CDR3: CASSVGSGTYQETQYF. The CDR3 DNA reads TGTGCCAGCAGCGTAGGGAGCGGGACGTACCAAGAGACCCAGTACTTC.

This clonotype was found many times. V and J are TRBV7-8 and TRBJ2-1, with D maybe TRBD1 (5 bases). The ends were cut back, 1 base at V and 1 base at J, with 11 bases in the middle. The CDR3 extends over 16 amino acids. The V gene's germline CDR1 is SGHVS and CDR2 FQNEAQ. The DNA for the CDR3 is TGTGCCAGCAGCTTAGAGGGGTACGGATCCTACAATGAGCAGTTCTTC. This translates into CASSLEGYGSYNEQFF.

This clonotype has at least ten counts. The rearrangement uses TRBV2 and TRBJ2-7; 10 bases are shared with TRBD2. Germline V gene data show CDR1 as SNHLY and CDR2 as FYNNEI. The CDR3 contains 14 residues. With V trimmed by 7 bases and J by 2 bases, 5 bases remained unmatched. The CDR3 DNA is TGTGCCAGCATCAGCGGGAGGGCGCCCTACGAGCAGTACTTC. Translated: CASISGRAPYEQYF.

This clonotype was recorded at least ten times. The chain uses TRBV7-2 and TRBJ2-1; 11 bases fit TRBD2. The CDR3 loop spans 16 amino acids. With V trimmed by 6 bases and J by 2 bases, 6 bases remained unmatched. Germline loops: CDR1 SGHTA, CDR2 FQGNSA. The CDR3 protein is CASRPGLAEPYNEQFF. In DNA form, the CDR3 reads TGTGCCAGCAGACCGGGACTAGCGGAGCCCTACAATGAGCAGTTCTTC.

The chain couples TRBV4-2 to TRBJ2-7, with 11 positions matching TRBD1. This CDR3 is built from 16 residues. Germline trimming cut 7 bases from V and 7 bases from J; bases unmatched to any gene: 15. From germline, CDR1 is LGHNA and CDR2 YNFKEQ. CDR3 coding DNA: TGTGCCAGCACGCCCCGGGACAGGGGGGACACCGGGGAGCAGTACTTC. Its translation is CASTPRDRGDTGEQYF.

Within the sample, this clonotype is large. V gene TRBV27 combines with J gene TRBJ2-7; 8 positions match TRBD1. Germline trimming cut 4 bases from V and 4 bases from J; bases unmatched to any gene: 3. Germline CDR1 reads MNHEY; CDR2 reads SMNVEV (reference sequence). This CDR3 has 13 residues. CDR3 DNA: TGTGCCAGCAGTTACTACAGGGGGTACGAGCAGTACTTC. It encodes CASSYYRGYEQYF.

Ten or more counts support this clonotype. This sequence joins TRBV20-1 and TRBJ1-1; TRBD1 aligns across 9 bases. The CDR3 is made up of 13 amino acids. V shed 3 bases and J 5 bases; nucleotides not matched to a gene: 4. Germline CDR1 and CDR2: DFQATT and SNEGSKA (reference sequence). CDR3 protein: CSARRQGGTEAFF. In DNA form, the CDR3 reads TGCAGTGCTAGGCGACAGGGGGGGACTGAAGCTTTCTTT.

As regards this clonotype: One end of the junction is discordant with germline, which a read error may explain. The chain carries TRBV19 and TRBJ2-7, with D uncertain. CDR1 is LNHDA and CDR2 is SQIVND in the germline V gene (reference sequence). The CDR3 totals 14 residues. CDR3 bases: TGTGCCGGTAGTAACCCGGGCCCTTCCTACGAGCAGTACTTC. Translating gives CAGSNPGPSYEQYF.

This clonotype has at least ten counts. The rearrangement joins TRBV6-1 to TRBJ2-7, with TRBD1 identical over 7 bases. V lost 6 bases and J lost 2; bases outside the gene matches: 7. This CDR3 region has 14 residues. The germline CDR1 and CDR2 sequences are MNHNS and SASEGT. The CDR3 DNA is TGTGCCAGCAGGGGACAGACCTCAACCTACGAGCAGTACTTC. Encoded protein: CASRGQTSTYEQYF.

CDR3 sequence reads: CASAREGGGNQPQHF. CDR3 sequence (DNA): TGTGCCAGCGCTCGTGAGGGCGGGGGCAATCAGCCCCAGCATTTT. The gene calls are TRBV7-9 and TRBJ1-5; no clear D gene. Germline loops: CDR1 SEHNR, CDR2 FQNEAQ (reference sequence). Trimming removed 8 bases from V and 2 bases from J, with 16 bases in between. CDR3 size: 15 residues. The variable domain in full, with the rest retrieved from reference TRBV7-9 and TRBJ1-5, is DTGVSQNPRHKITKRGQNVTFRCDPISEHNRLYWYRQTLGQGPEFLTYFQNEAQLEKSRLLSDRFSAERPKGSFSTLEIQRTEQGDSAMYLCASAREGGGNQPQHFGDGTRLSIL.

This clonotype was counted once. Possible read error: a much larger clone is one base away. The chain uses TRBV27 and TRBJ1-2, with TRBD1 matching 7 bases. V gave up 6 bases and J gave up 8 bases; unmatched junction bases: 15. The length of the CDR3 is 15 residues. Germline V CDR1 and CDR2: MNHEY, SMNVEV (reference sequence). The CDR3 reads CASSGGGTVTRGYTF. CDR3 in DNA: TGTGCCAGCAGCGGGGGCGGGACAGTCACGCGGGGCTACACCTTC.

This clonotype was counted many times. V and J are TRBV28 and TRBJ2-1; the D gene is possibly TRBD2 (7 bases). CDR3 length: 13 residues. CDR1 and CDR2 (germline): MDHEN, SYDVKM. With 7 bases removed from V and 4 bases from J, the gap between germline ends came to 11 bases. CDR3: CASKGEGYNEQFF. The CDR3 DNA reads as TGTGCCAGCAAGGGGGAGGGATACAATGAGCAGTTCTTC.

This clonotype was seen at least ten times. The chain has TRBV7-2 and TRBJ2-1; 13 bases are a match to TRBD2. The CDR3 totals 17 residues. The V and J ends lost 1 base and 6 bases, in that order; junction bases with no gene match: 6. Germline CDR1 reads SGHTA; CDR2 reads FQGNSA. CDR3 nucleotide sequence: TGTGCCAGCAGCTTAGGGAGGGGACTAGCGGGATCCAATGAGCAGTTCTTC. It specifies CASSLGRGLAGSNEQFF.

In the case of this clonotype: Sequence at one end of the junction differs from germline and may be a read error. This chain links TRBV19 with TRBJ1-2; a weak D match, TRBD1 (5 bases). The CDR3 consists of 14 residues. Looked up from germline, CDR1 is LNHDA and CDR2 is SQIVND (reference sequence). The CDR3 region is CATSMAGINYGYTF. CDR3 DNA: TGTGCCACTAGTATGGCAGGGATCAACTATGGCTACACCTTC.

This clonotype was recorded at least ten times. The gene calls are TRBV28 and TRBJ1-2; D is unresolved. CDR3 length: 14 amino acids. CDR1 is MDHEN, CDR2 SYDVKM, per germline. V lost 2 bases and J lost 3, with 10 bases in between. CDR3 amino acids: CASSLRRLDYGYTF. The CDR3 region has the DNA TGTGCCAGCAGTTTAAGGAGACTGGACTATGGCTACACCTTC.

There are many counts of this clonotype. DNA of the CDR3: TGTGCCAGCAGCTTGTCTAGCGGGCCGGCCTACGAGCAGTACTTC. Residues: CASSLSSGPAYEQYF. The rearrangement uses TRBV5-4 and TRBJ2-7; 8 nucleotides line up with TRBD2. V was pared by 1 base and J by 2 bases, with 5 bases of the junction left unmatched. CDR1 is SGHNT and CDR2 is YYREEE in the germline V gene (reference sequence). The CDR3 is made up of 15 amino acids.

As regards this clonotype: Sequence at one end of the junction differs from germline and may be a read error. The rearrangement links TRBV4-1 to TRBJ1-2, with D uncertain. This CDR3 region has 16 residues. The V gene's germline CDR1 is MGHRA and CDR2 YSYEKL. The CDR3 coding sequence is TGCGCCAGAAGCCAAGATCGACGGACGGGCAACTATGGCTACACATTC. Protein: CARSQDRRTGNYGYTF.

Details on this clonotype: This may stem from a read error, because a much larger clone lies one nucleotide away. J is TRBJ2-5 and V is TRBV28, with 7 bases identical to TRBD2. CDR3 length: 15 residues. V was clipped by 6 bases and J by 1 base; unmatched bases: 8. Germline V gives CDR1 MDHEN, CDR2 SYDVKM. The CDR3 DNA follows: TGTGCCAGCAGACCTCCTAGCGGTAGCCAAGAGACCCAGTACTTC. Amino acids: CASRPPSGSQETQYF.